This T cell receptor beta chain was recovered during a study of control samples from healthy donors and cancer patients. Some clones are missing from TCRdb's copy, which holds only in-frame ones; the method was immunoSEQ multiplex PCR. The profile shows 80,000 or so clones, about nine tenths of them singletons. Per germline, CDR1 KGHDR and CDR2 SFDVKD. The CDR3 totals 17 residues. V shed 0 bases and J shed 1 base, with 13 bases lying between them. Specimen: blood. The rearrangement links TRBV24-1 to TRBJ2-3; D is uncertain. This clonotype was sampled from a man aged 45-65 years in good health. CDR3 sequence: CATSDLGIRICTDTQYF. The CDR3 coding sequence is TGTGCCACCAGTGATTTGGGTATAAGGATTTGCACAGATACGCAGTATTTT.